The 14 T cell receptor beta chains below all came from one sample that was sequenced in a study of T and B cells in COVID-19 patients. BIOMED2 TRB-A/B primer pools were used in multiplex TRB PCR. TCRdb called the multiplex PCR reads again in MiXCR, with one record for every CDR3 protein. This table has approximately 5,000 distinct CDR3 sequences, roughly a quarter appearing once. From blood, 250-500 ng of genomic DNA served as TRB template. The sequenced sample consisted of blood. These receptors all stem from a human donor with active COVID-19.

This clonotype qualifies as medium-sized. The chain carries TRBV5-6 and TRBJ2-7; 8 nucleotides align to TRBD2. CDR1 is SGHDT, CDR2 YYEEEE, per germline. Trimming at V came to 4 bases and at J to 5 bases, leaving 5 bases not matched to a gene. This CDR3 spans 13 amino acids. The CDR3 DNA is TGTGCCAGCAGCGCTTCGACTAGCGACGAGCAGTACTTC. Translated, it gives CASSASTSDEQYF.

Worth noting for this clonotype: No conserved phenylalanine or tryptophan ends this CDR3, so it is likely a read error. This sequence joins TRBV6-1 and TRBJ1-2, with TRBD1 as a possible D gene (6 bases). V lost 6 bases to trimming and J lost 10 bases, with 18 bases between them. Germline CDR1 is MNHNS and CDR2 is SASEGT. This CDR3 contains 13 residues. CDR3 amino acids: CASSLTGTPDYTL. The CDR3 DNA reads TGTGCCAGCAGCTTAACCGGGACACCCGACTACACCTTA.

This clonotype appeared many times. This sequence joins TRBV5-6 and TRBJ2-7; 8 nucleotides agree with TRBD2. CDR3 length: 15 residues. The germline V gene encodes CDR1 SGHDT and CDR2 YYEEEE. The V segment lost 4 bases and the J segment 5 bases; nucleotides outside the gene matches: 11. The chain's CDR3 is CASSPRGTRVHEQYF. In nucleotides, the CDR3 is TGTGCCAGCAGCCCGAGGGGGACTAGAGTCCACGAGCAGTACTTC.

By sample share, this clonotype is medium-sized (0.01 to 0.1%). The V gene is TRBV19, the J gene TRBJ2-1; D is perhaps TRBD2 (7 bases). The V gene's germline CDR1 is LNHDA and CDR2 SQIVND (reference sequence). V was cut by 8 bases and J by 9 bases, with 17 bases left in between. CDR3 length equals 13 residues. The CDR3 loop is CASGGRERGEQFF. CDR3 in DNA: TGTGCCAGTGGGGGGCGGGAGCGGGGTGAGCAGTTCTTC.

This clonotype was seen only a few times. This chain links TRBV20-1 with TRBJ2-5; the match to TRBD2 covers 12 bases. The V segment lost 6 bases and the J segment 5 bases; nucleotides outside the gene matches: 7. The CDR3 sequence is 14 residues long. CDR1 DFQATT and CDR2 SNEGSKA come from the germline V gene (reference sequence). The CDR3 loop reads CSAKTSGRGETQYF. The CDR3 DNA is TGCAGTGCAAAGACTAGCGGGAGAGGGGAGACCCAGTACTTC.

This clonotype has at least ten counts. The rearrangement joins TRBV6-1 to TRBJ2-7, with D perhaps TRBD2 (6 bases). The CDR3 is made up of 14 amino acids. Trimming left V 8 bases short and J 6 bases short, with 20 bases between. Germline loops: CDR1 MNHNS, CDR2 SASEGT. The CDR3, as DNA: TGTGCCAGCGGGGGGACCGACTATGGATCCGAGCAGTACTTC. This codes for CASGGTDYGSEQYF.

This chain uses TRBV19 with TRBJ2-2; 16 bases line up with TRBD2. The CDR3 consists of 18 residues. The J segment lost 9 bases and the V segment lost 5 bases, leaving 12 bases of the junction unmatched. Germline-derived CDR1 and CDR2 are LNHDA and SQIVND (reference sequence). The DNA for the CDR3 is TGTGCCAGTAGTGGGACTAGCGGGAGGGTATTGGGTATCCGGGAGCTGTTTTTT. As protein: CASSGTSGRVLGIRELFF.

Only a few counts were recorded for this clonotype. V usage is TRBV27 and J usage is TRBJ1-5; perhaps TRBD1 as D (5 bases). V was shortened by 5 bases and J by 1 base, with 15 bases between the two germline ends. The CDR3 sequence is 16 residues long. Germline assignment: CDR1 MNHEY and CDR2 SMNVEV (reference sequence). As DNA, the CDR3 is TGTGCCAGCAGTCCGCTGACAGCGCAAAGCAATCAGCCCCAGCATTTT. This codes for CASSPLTAQSNQPQHF.

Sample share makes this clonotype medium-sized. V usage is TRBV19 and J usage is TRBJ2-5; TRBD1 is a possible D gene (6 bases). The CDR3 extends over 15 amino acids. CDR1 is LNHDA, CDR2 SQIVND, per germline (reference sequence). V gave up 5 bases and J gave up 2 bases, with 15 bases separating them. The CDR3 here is CASSPPTGRQETQYF. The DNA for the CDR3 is TGTGCCAGTAGTCCCCCCACAGGGCGTCAAGAGACCCAGTACTTC.

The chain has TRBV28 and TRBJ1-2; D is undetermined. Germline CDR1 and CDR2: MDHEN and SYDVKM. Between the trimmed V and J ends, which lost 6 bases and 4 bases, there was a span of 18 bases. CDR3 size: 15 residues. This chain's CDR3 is CASRAYDARFYGYTF. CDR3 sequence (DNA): TGTGCCAGCAGAGCCTACGATGCCAGGTTCTATGGCTACACCTTC.

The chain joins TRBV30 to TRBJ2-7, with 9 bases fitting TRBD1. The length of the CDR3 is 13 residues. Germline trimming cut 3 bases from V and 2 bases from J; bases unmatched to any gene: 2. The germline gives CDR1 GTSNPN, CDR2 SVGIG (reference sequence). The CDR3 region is CAWSGQGTYEQYF. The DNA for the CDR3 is TGTGCCTGGAGCGGACAGGGGACCTACGAGCAGTACTTC.

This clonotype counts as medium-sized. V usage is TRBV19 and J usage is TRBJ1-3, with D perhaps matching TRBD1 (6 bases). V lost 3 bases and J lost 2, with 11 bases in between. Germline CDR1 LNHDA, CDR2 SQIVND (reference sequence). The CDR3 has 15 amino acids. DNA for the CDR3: TGTGCCAGTAGTATCAGCAGGGGAACTGGAAACACCATATATTTT. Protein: CASSISRGTGNTIYF.

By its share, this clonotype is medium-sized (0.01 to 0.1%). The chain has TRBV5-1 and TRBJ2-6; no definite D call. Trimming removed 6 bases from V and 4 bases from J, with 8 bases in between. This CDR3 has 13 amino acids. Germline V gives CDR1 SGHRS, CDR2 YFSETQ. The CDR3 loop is CASKDPGANVLTF. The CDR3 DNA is TGCGCCAGCAAGGACCCCGGGGCCAACGTCCTGACTTTC.

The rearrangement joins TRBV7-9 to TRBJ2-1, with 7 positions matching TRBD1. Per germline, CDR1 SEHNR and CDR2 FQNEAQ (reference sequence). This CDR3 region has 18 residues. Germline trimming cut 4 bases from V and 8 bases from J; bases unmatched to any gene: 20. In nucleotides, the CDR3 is TGTGCCAGCAGCTCCCCCGGCCCCAGGGGGACCAGTTGGGATGAGCAGTTCTTC. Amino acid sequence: CASSSPGPRGTSWDEQFF. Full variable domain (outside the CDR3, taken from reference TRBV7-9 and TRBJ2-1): DTGVSQNPRHKITKRGQNVTFRCDPISEHNRLYWYRQTLGQGPEFLTYFQNEAQLEKSRLLSDRFSAERPKGSFSTLEIQRTEQGDSAMYLCASSSPGPRGTSWDEQFFGPGTRLTVL.